This T cell receptor (beta chain) was sequenced for a study of response to subunit inactivated influenza vaccine. TCRdb ran MiXCR on the RT-PCR reads and lists one entry per CDR3 protein. Of 600,000 to 850,000 distinct CDR3 sequences listed, 14% were seen once; the top ten hold 6% to 9.5%. In germline, CDR1 is MGHRA, CDR2 YSYEKL. V shed 1 base and J shed 2 bases, with 12 bases lying between them. There are 16 residues in the CDR3. The clonotype originates from a man aged 45-60 years who received an inactivated influenza vaccine. The chain carries TRBV4-1 and TRBJ1-5; a possible D gene is TRBD1 (6 bases). The sequencing here drew on PBMCs from blood, taken less than 15 days before vaccination. CDR3 sequence (DNA): TGCGCCAGCAGCCAAGTCGGCAGGGGCGGCAATCAGCCCCAGCATTTT. Its translation: CASSQVGRGGNQPQHF.